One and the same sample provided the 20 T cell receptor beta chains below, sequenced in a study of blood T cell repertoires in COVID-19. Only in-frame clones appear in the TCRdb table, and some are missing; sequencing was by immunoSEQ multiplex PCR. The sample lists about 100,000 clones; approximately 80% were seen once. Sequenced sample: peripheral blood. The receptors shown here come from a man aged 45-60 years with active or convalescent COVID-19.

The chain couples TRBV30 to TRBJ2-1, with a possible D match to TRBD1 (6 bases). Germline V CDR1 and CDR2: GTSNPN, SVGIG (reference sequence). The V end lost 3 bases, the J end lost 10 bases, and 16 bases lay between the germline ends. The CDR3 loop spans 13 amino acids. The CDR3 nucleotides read TGTGCCTGGAGCACACAGGGTTTCGGGGAGCAGTTCTTC. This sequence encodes CAWSTQGFGEQFF.

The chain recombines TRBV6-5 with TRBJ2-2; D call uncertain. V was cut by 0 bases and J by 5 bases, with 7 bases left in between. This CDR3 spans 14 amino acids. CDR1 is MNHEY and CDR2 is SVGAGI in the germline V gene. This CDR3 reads CASSYSSLTGELFF. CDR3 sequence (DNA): TGTGCCAGCAGTTACTCGTCTTTGACCGGGGAGCTGTTTTTT.

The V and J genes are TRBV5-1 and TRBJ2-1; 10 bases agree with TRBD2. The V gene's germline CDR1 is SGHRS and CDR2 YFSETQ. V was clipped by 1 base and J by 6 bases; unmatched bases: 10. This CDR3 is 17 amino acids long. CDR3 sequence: CASSLSFSGGVVNEQFF. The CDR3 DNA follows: TGCGCCAGCAGCTTGTCCTTCAGCGGGGGGGTCGTCAATGAGCAGTTCTTC.

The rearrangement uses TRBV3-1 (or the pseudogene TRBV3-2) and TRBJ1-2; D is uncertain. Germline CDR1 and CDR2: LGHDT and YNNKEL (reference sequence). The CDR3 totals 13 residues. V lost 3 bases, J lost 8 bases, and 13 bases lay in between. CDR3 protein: CASSHLYREGYTF. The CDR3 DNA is TGTGCCAGCAGCCATCTTTACCGGGAGGGCTACACCTTC.

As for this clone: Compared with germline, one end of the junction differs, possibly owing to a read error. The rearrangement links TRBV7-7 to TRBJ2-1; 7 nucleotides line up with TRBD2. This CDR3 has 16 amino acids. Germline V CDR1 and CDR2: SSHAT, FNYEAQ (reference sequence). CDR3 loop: CASSLSLAAAYNEQFF. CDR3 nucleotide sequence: TGTGCTAGCAGCTTATCCCTAGCGGCCGCCTACAATGAGCAGTTCTTC. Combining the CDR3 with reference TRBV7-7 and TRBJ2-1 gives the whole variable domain GAGVSQSPRYKVTKRGQDVTLRCDPISSHATLYWYQQALGQGPEFLTYFNYEAQPDKSGLPSDRFSAERPEGSISTLTIQRTEQRDSAMYRCASSLSLAAAYNEQFFGPGTRLTVL.

The CDR3 DNA sequence: TGTGCCAGCAGCTTAGTTCAGGAGGGTACAGAGACCCAGTACTTC. Translated, it gives CASSLVQEGTETQYF. This chain uses TRBV11-3 with TRBJ2-5; possibly TRBD2 for D (6 bases). V shed 1 base and J shed 4 bases, with 13 bases lying between them. The CDR3 is 15 residues long. Germline CDR1 reads SGHNT; CDR2 reads YENEEA.

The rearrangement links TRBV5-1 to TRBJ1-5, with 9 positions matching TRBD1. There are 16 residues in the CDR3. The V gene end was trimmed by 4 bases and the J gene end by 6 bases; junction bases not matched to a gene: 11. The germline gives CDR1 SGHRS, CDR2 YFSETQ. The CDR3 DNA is TGCGCCAGCAGCGAGATGGGACAGGGTCTCGGTCAGCCCCAGCATTTT. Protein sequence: CASSEMGQGLGQPQHF. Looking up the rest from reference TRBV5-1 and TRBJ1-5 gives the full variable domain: KAGVTQTPRYLIKTRGQQVTLSCSPISGHRSVSWYQQTPGQGLQFLFEYFSETQRNKGNFPGRFSGRQFSNSRSEMNVSTLELGDSALYLCASSEMGQGLGQPQHFGDGTRLSIL.

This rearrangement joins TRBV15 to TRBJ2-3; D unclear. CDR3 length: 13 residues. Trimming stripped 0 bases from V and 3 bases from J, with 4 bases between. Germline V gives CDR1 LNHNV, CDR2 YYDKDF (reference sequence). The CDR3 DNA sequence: TGTGCCACCAGCAGAGATCAGACAGATACGCAGTATTTT. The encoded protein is CATSRDQTDTQYF.

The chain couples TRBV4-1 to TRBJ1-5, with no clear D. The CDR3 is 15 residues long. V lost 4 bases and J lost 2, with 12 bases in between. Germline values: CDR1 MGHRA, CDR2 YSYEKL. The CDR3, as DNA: TGCGCCAGCAGCCTCAACGGGGAGGGCAATCAGCCCCAGCATTTT. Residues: CASSLNGEGNQPQHF.

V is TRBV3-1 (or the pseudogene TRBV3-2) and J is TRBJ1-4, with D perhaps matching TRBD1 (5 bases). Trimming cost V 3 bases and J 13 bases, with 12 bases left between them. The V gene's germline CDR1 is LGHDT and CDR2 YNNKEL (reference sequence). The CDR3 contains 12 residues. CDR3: CASSHREGPLFF. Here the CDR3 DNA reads TGTGCCAGCAGCCACAGGGAGGGGCCACTGTTTTTT.

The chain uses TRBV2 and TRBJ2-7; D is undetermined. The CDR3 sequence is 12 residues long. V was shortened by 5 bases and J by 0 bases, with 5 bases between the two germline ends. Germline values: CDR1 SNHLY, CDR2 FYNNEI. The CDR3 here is CASSSVSYEQYF. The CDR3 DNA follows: TGTGCCAGCAGTTCCGTCTCCTACGAGCAGTACTTC. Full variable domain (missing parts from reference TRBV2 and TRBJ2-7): EPEVTQTPSHQVTQMGQEVILRCVPISNHLYFYWYRQILGQKVEFLVSFYNNEISEKSEIFDDQFSVERPDGSNFTLKIRSTKLEDSAMYFCASSSVSYEQYFGPGTRLTVT.

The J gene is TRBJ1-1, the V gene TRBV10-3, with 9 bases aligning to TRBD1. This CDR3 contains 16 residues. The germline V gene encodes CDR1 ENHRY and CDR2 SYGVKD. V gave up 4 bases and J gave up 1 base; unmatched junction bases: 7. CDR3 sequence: CAISGREQGANTEAFF. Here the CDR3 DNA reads TGTGCCATCAGTGGAAGGGAACAGGGGGCGAACACTGAAGCTTTCTTT.

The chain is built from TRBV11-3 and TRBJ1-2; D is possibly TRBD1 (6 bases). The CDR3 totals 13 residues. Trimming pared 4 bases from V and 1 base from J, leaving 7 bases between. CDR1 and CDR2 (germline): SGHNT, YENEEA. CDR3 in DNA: TGTGCCAGCAGCTCGGACAGTAACTATGGCTACACCTTC. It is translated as CASSSDSNYGYTF.

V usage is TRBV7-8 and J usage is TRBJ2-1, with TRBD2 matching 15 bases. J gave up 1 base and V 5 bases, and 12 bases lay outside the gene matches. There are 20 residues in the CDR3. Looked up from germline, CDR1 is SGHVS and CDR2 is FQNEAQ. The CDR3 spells CASSPPLGLAGGGSYNEQFF. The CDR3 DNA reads TGTGCCAGCAGCCCCCCTCTAGGACTAGCGGGAGGGGGGTCCTACAATGAGCAGTTCTTC.

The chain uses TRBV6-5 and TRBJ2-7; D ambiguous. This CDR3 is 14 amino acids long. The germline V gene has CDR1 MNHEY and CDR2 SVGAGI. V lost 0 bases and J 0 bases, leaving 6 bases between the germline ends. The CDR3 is CASSYSYSSYEQYF. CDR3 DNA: TGTGCCAGCAGTTACTCGTACAGCTCCTACGAGCAGTACTTC.

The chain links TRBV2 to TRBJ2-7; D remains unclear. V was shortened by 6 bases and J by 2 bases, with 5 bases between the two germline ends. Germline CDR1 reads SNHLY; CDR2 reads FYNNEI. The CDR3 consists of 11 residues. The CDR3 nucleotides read TGTGCCAGCAGACAGACCTACGAGCAGTACTTC. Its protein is CASRQTYEQYF.

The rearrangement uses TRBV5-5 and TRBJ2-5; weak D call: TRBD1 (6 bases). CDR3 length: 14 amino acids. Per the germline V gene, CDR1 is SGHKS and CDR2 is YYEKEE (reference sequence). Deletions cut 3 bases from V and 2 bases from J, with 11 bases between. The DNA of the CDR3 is TGTGCCAGCAGCTGGGGGCCGGGACAAGAGACCCAGTACTTC. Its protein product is CASSWGPGQETQYF.

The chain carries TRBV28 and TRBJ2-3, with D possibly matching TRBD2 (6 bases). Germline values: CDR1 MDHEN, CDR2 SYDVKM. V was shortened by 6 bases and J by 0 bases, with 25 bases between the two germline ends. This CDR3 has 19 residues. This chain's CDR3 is CASRGDGGTLITSTDTQYF. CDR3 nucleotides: TGTGCCAGCAGGGGTGATGGCGGGACTTTAATTACTAGCACAGATACGCAGTATTTT.

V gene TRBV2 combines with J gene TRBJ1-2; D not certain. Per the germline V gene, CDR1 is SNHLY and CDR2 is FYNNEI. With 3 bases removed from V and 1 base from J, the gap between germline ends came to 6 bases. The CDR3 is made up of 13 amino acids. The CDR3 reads CASSESVNYGYTF. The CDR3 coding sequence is TGTGCCAGCAGTGAGTCAGTTAACTATGGCTACACCTTC.

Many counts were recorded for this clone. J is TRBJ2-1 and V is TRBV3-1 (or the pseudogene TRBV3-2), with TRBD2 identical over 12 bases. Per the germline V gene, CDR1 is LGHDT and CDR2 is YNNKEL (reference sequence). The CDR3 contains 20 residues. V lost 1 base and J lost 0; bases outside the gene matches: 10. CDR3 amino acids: CASSQVVLAGGPGSYNEQFF. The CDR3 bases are TGTGCCAGCAGCCAAGTCGTGCTAGCGGGAGGGCCGGGCTCCTACAATGAGCAGTTCTTC.